These T cell receptor beta chains were read from a single sample in a study of blood T cell repertoires in COVID-19. Assay used: immunoSEQ multiplex PCR; TCRdb lists only in-frame clones, some missing. The sample holds roughly 41,000 clones, nearly 90% seen once. The sequenced material came from peripheral blood. The receptor source for this set is a man in his 60s with active COVID-19. Each CDR3 is given with its conserved first and last residue. The D gene is left open where the match is weak. Size tells how often a clone was seen (once, few, many) or the class of an expanded clone, and some rows leave it out.

TRBV3-1/TRBV3-2,TRBJ2-7,NA,TRBD1,CASSQGDRAGVEQYF,TGTGCCAGCAGCCAAGGGGACAGGGCCGGTGTCGAGCAGTACTTC
TRBV5-5,TRBJ2-7,NA,NA,CASSSSQMTVSYEQYF,TGTGCCAGCAGCTCCTCCCAAATGACAGTCTCCTACGAGCAGTACTTC
TRBV5-1,TRBJ2-3,NA,NA,CASSLIQQATDTQYF,TGCGCCAGCAGCTTAATCCAGCAGGCGACAGATACGCAGTATTTT
TRBV7-9,TRBJ2-2,once,NA,CASSPALSRGAGELFF,TGTGCCAGCAGTCCGGCCCTTTCTAGAGGAGCCGGGGAGCTGTTTTTT
TRBV25-1,TRBJ1-5,NA,TRBD1,CASSEPGGGNQPQHF,TGTGCCAGCAGTGAGCCAGGGGGAGGCAATCAGCCCCAGCATTTT
TRBV25-1,TRBJ2-2,NA,TRBD2,CASSDRSSGSTNTGELFF,TGTGCCAGCAGTGATAGAAGTAGCGGGAGTACGAACACCGGGGAGCTGTTTTTT
TRBV5-1,TRBJ1-2,NA,TRBD1,CASRPPGQGATANYGYTF,TGCGCCAGCAGACCCCCGGGACAGGGGGCTACCGCTAACTATGGCTACACCTTC
TRBV4-1,TRBJ1-3,NA,NA,CASSPVRAGNTIYF,TGCGCCAGCAGCCCCGTGAGGGCTGGAAACACCATATATTTT
TRBV9,TRBJ2-7,NA,TRBD2,CASSVASSGSLYEQYF,TGTGCCAGCAGCGTAGCTTCTAGCGGGAGTCTATACGAGCAGTACTTC
TRBV25-1,TRBJ2-1,once,TRBD2,CASRVAGGPYNEQFF,TGTGCCAGCAGGGTAGCGGGAGGCCCCTACAATGAGCAGTTCTTC
TRBV7-2,TRBJ2-3,NA,NA,CASSLYPNRDTTDTQYF,TGTGCCAGCAGCCTCTACCCCAACAGGGATACCACAGATACGCAGTATTTT
TRBV4-1,TRBJ2-7,NA,NA,CASSQDSGQVPYEQYF,TGCGCCAGCAGCCAAGATAGCGGCCAGGTTCCCTACGAGCAGTACTTC
TRBV7-9,TRBJ2-5,NA,TRBD1,CASSLGTGREETQYF,TGTGCCAGCAGCTTAGGGACAGGGAGAGAAGAGACCCAGTACTTC
TRBV6-1,TRBJ2-2,NA,NA,CASSDVPGANTGELFF,TGTGCCAGCAGTGACGTGCCGGGGGCGAACACCGGGGAGCTGTTTTTT
TRBV18,TRBJ1-5,NA,TRBD1,CASSPQGQGAQPQHF,TGTGCCAGCTCACCACAAGGGCAGGGGGCCCAGCCCCAGCATTTT
TRBV28,TRBJ2-6,NA,NA,CASSRTGSGANVLTF,TGTGCCAGCAGCCGAACAGGGAGTGGGGCCAACGTCCTGACTTTC
TRBV7-2,TRBJ2-7,NA,TRBD1,CASSPALGTGGYEQYF,TGTGCCAGCAGCCCGGCGTTGGGGACAGGAGGGTACGAGCAGTACTTC
TRBV3-1/TRBV3-2,TRBJ1-2,NA,TRBD1,CASSQGPGGYGYTF,TGTGCCAGCAGCCAAGGCCCAGGGGGCTATGGCTACACCTTC
TRBV7-9,TRBJ2-3,few,NA,CASRLGGSTDTQYF,TGTGCCAGCAGGCTCGGGGGAAGCACAGATACGCAGTATTTT
TRBV7-2,TRBJ1-2,NA,TRBD1,CASSLFRTGPNYGYTF,TGTGCCAGCAGCCTCTTTAGGACAGGGCCCAACTATGGCTACACCTTC
TRBV10-3,TRBJ2-7,few,NA,CAISESQGGYEQYF,TGTGCCATCAGTGAGTCCCAGGGGGGATACGAGCAGTACTTC
TRBV12-5,TRBJ2-7,NA,NA,CASGLSANSYEQYF,TGTGCTAGTGGGCTTAGCGCGAACTCCTACGAGCAGTACTTC
TRBV5-4,TRBJ2-3,NA,NA,CASSLESTDTQYF,TGTGCCAGCAGTCTCGAGAGCACAGATACGCAGTATTTT
TRBV5-1,TRBJ2-5,once,NA,CASSLRGRIQETQYF,TGCGCCAGCAGCTTGAGGGGTAGGATCCAAGAGACCCAGTACTTC
TRBV9,TRBJ2-7,NA,NA,CASSVEADYEQYF,TGTGCCAGCAGCGTAGAAGCGGATTACGAGCAGTACTTC
TRBV5-4,TRBJ1-2,NA,TRBD1,CASILDRVGGYTF,TGTGCCAGCATTCTGGACAGGGTTGGTGGCTACACCTTC
TRBV7-3,TRBJ2-3,NA,NA,CASSGFADSFTDTQYF,TGTGCCAGCAGCGGATTCGCTGACAGCTTCACAGATACGCAGTATTTT
TRBV10-1,TRBJ2-1,NA,TRBD2,CASSTTSGRHNEQFF,TGCGCCAGCAGCACGACTAGCGGGAGGCACAATGAGCAGTTCTTC
TRBV7-2,TRBJ1-5,NA,NA,CASSFTGSNQPQHF,TGTGCCAGCAGCTTTACAGGTTCGAATCAGCCCCAGCATTTT
TRBV19,TRBJ1-1,few,NA,CASSKQGGTEAFF,TGTGCCAGTTCTAAACAGGGAGGGACTGAAGCTTTCTTT
TRBV28,TRBJ2-7,NA,TRBD1,CASTSYQGAGYEQYF,TGTGCCAGCACCTCCTATCAGGGGGCGGGCTACGAGCAGTACTTC
TRBV28,TRBJ1-4,NA,NA,CASNGWGGVEDGEKLFF,TGTGCCAGCAACGGGTGGGGAGGGGTCGAGGATGGTGAAAAACTGTTTTTT
TRBV10-3,TRBJ2-1,NA,TRBD1,CAINTPGQGGYNEQFF,TGTGCCATCAACACACCGGGACAGGGGGGATACAATGAGCAGTTCTTC
TRBV4-1,TRBJ1-2,NA,NA,CASSQDRFAYGYTF,TGCGCCAGCAGCCAAGATCGGTTTGCCTATGGCTACACCTTC
TRBV13,TRBJ2-1,NA,TRBD2,CASSSSGGSYNEQFF,TGTGCCAGCAGCTCTAGCGGGGGGTCCTACAATGAGCAGTTCTTC
TRBV5-1,TRBJ2-7,NA,TRBD1,CASRIRQGDSYEQYF,TGCGCCAGCAGAATAAGACAGGGAGATTCCTACGAGCAGTACTTC
TRBV18,TRBJ2-3,NA,TRBD1,CASSPDRERRDTQYF,TGTGCCAGCTCACCCGACAGGGAGCGGAGGGATACGCAGTATTTT
TRBV3-1/TRBV3-2,TRBJ2-3,once,NA,CASSSSSEGDTQYF,TGTGCCAGCAGCTCATCCTCCGAGGGAGATACGCAGTATTTT